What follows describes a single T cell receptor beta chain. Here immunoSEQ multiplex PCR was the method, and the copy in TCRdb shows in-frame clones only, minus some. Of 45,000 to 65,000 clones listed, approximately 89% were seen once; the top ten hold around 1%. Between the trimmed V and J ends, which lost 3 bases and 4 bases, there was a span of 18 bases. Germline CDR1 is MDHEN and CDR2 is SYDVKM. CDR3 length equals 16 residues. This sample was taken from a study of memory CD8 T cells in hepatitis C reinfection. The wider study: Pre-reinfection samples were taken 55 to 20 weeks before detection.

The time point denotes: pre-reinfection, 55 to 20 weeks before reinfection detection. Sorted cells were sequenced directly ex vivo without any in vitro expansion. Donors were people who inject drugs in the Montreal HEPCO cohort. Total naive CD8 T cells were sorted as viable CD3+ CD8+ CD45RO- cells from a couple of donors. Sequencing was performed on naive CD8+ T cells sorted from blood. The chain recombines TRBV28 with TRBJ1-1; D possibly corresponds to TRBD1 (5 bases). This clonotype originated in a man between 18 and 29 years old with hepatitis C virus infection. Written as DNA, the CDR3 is TGTGCCAGCAGTTTTAGGTTCTTGATGGGGGGCACTGAAGCTTTCTTT. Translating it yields CASSFRFLMGGTEAFF.